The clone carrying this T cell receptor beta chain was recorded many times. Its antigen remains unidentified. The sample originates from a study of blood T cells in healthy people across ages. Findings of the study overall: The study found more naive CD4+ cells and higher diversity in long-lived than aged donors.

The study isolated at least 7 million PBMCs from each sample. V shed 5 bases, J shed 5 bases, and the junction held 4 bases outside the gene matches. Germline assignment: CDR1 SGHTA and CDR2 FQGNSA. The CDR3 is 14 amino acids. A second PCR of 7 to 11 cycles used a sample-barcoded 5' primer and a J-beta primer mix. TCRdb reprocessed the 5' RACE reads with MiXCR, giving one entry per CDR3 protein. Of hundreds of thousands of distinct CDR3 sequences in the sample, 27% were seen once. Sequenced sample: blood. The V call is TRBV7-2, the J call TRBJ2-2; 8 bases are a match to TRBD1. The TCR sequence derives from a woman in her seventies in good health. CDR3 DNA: TGTGCCAGCAGCGGACAGGGAAGTACCGGGGAGCTGTTTTTT. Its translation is CASSGQGSTGELFF.